These T cell receptor beta chains were read from a single sample in a study of OX40 agonist ivuxolimab in advanced cancers. The repertoire was sequenced with immunoSEQ multiplex PCR; TCRdb's copy has only in-frame clones and lacks some. Of some 49,000 clones in the sample, less than 85% were seen once. The specimen comprised CD4+ or CD8+ T cells sorted from blood, sampled in a trial of the OX40 agonist ivuxolimab. The receptors originated from an adult with an advanced solid tumor such as melanoma, head and neck, liver or kidney cancer. Each CDR3 is given without its conserved first and last residue. Clone size is stated in some rows and not others, as once, few, many or a class when expanded.

V gene	clone size	J gene	CDR3 protein
TRBV6-5	-	TRBJ1-2	ASSPQGREGYT
TRBV15	-	TRBJ2-3	ATSRASIRGLAGTDTQY
TRBV5-6	-	TRBJ2-3	ASSRPGASDTQY
TRBV18	-	TRBJ2-5	ASSPELAGSETQY
TRBV27	-	TRBJ1-2	ASSLSRGADGYT
TRBV6-5	-	TRBJ1-5	AVQAGDSNQPQH
TRBV13	-	TRBJ2-5	ASRGLAGPEETQY
TRBV2	-	TRBJ2-7	ASSTAYYEQY
TRBV27	-	TRBJ1-1	ASTPGGGATEAF
TRBV19	-	TRBJ1-5	ASSFGLSGSSNNQPQH
TRBV28	-	TRBJ1-1	ASSFGIASHTEAF
TRBV28	-	TRBJ1-5	ASSFWSGGGLFGNQPQH
TRBV19	-	TRBJ2-2	ASSPTETANSNTGELF
TRBV4-3	once	TRBJ1-1	ASSQGTGGPEAF
TRBV7-9	-	TRBJ2-7	ASSLDLVGTGDHEQY
TRBV19	-	TRBJ2-1	ASSFLAGYNEQF
TRBV10-2	few	TRBJ1-1	ASSLGMNTEAF
TRBV5-5	once	TRBJ1-1	ASSLGGYGAF
TRBV9	few	TRBJ2-4	ASSVGDRGDIQY
TRBV18	-	TRBJ1-1	ASSPGNEAF
TRBV7-9	-	TRBJ2-5	ASSLAGGWETQY
TRBV4-2	-	TRBJ2-2	ASSQDRTNTGELF
TRBV4-1	-	TRBJ2-7	ASSQEETLGSYEQY
TRBV28	-	TRBJ1-6	ASSYDSPLH
TRBV5-5	-	TRBJ1-4	ASSLRDRGDGTNEKLF
TRBV5-3	-	TRBJ2-7	ARSTNRGKGYEQY
TRBV4-1	-	TRBJ2-5	ASSQPTRYQETQY
TRBV28	-	TRBJ2-7	ASSLTVLAGGPYEQY
TRBV7-8	-	TRBJ2-2	ASRRTGGADGELF
TRBV28	-	TRBJ2-7	ASSITGDEQY
TRBV6-5	once	TRBJ2-3	ASSYHAQGLDTQY
TRBV7-6	-	TRBJ2-3	ASSLELPDTQY
TRBV11-1	few	TRBJ1-6	ASSSGTGAYSPLH
TRBV7-9	-	TRBJ1-1	ASSLEQWDRGLIEAF
TRBV5-1	-	TRBJ1-5	ASSLTGLNQPQH
TRBV7-3	-	TRBJ1-3	ASSLTGYSGNTIY